This entry lists 3 T cell receptor beta chains sequenced from one sample in a study of blood T cells in healthy people across ages. Primers used in a second PCR of roughly 6 to 11 cycles were a sample-barcoded 5' primer and a J-beta primer mix. TCRdb used MiXCR to reprocess the 5' RACE reads, holding one entry per CDR3 protein. The sample consists of over 950,000 distinct CDR3 sequences, just over 50% of them appearing once. Sequenced input: blood. Receptors were obtained from a woman between 55 and 75 years old in good health.

The chain joins TRBV20-1 to TRBJ2-7; no definite D call. Between the trimmed V and J ends, which lost 4 bases and 5 bases, there was a span of 6 bases. Germline loops: CDR1 DFQATT, CDR2 SNEGSKA (reference sequence). CDR3 length: 10 amino acids. Here the CDR3 DNA reads TGCAGTGCTAAAGAGGACGAGCAGTACTTC. It codes for CSAKEDEQYF.

This clonotype occurred a few times. V and J are TRBV20-1 and TRBJ2-7; 10 positions match TRBD2. Germline CDR1 reads DFQATT; CDR2 reads SNEGSKA (reference sequence). Trimming at V came to 0 bases and at J to 2 bases, leaving 4 bases not matched to a gene. The CDR3 covers 15 residues. CDR3: CSARDPAGGTYEQYF. The CDR3, as DNA: TGCAGTGCTAGAGATCCAGCGGGAGGGACCTACGAGCAGTACTTC.

This chain connects TRBV7-9 to TRBJ2-6, with 13 bases matching TRBD2. The CDR3 is made up of 19 amino acids. The V gene's germline CDR1 is SEHNR and CDR2 FQNEAQ (reference sequence). V was clipped by 5 bases and J by 0 bases; unmatched bases: 7. CDR3: CASSRPGLAGSSGANVLTF. DNA of the CDR3: TGTGCCAGCAGCCGCCCGGGACTAGCGGGGAGCTCTGGGGCCAACGTCCTGACTTTC.